This T cell receptor beta chain was identified in a study of cytomegalovirus exposure and HLA in healthy donors. Produced via immunoSEQ multiplex PCR; TCRdb's table is partial and in-frame only. The repertoire holds approximately 100,000 clones, with roughly 90% as singletons. CDR3 length: 13 residues. With V trimmed by 5 bases and J by 8 bases, 5 bases remained unmatched. Germline CDR1 and CDR2: SNHLY and FYNNEI. The sample taken for sequencing was PBMCs. The sequence was collected from a young woman in good health and CMV-seropositive. The chain employs TRBV2 and TRBJ1-2, with TRBD1 matching over 10 bases. The DNA of the CDR3 is TGTGCCAGCAGTAAGACAGGGGGCGAAGGCTACACCTTC. It encodes CASSKTGGEGYTF.